This TCR beta chain was found in a study of blood T cell repertoires in COVID-19. Overall study: Collection of acute and convalescent COVID-19 samples took place in the United States, Italy and Spain. The cDNA or gDNA used as material had been derived from T cells, B-cell-depleted T cells, or PBMCs.

The CDR3 is made up of 16 amino acids. V shed 3 bases and J shed 1 base, with 10 bases lying between them. Germline values: CDR1 KGHSH, CDR2 LQKENI. Original methodology: Reference gene primer amplification gave nucleated cell count estimates. Profiled with immunoSEQ multiplex PCR; TCRdb holds only in-frame clones, not every one. For V, J and clone size, that table is used; D and trimming come from the DNA. The sample includes about 120,000 clones, around 85% of them seen just once. Sample: peripheral blood. V gene TRBV18 combines with J gene TRBJ2-6; a possible D gene is TRBD2 (6 bases). The receptor comes from a man between 65 and 85 years old who had recovered from COVID-19. The CDR3, as DNA: TGTGCCAGCTCACCGTTAGGGACTTCTGGGGCCAACGTCCTGACTTTC. Residues: CASSPLGTSGANVLTF.